A selection of T cell receptor beta chains follows, all from one sample in a study of graft-versus-host responses after intestinal transplantation. These receptors' targets are unknown. Only in-frame clones appear in the TCRdb table, and some are missing; sequencing was by immunoSEQ multiplex PCR. Of about 73,000 clones in the sample, almost 90% are singletons; the top ten hold 4%. This material consisted of unstimulated CD8+ T cells sorted from spleen or lymph node cells, taken before transplant. The receptors shown here come from a human donor who was the organ donor for an intestinal transplant. Each CDR3 is given with its conserved first and last residue. D genes are given only for firm matches. Size tells how often a clone was seen (once, few, many) or the class of an expanded clone, and some rows leave it out.

V: TRBV6-1
J: TRBJ2-2
D: .
size: .
CDR3: CASTERGWGGELFF
DNA: TGTGCCAGCACCGAAAGGGGATGGGGCGGGGAGCTGTTTTTT

V: TRBV30
J: TRBJ2-1
D: TRBD1
size: .
CDR3: CAWRLDRGFAEQFF
DNA: TGTGCCTGGAGACTGGACAGGGGTTTTGCTGAGCAGTTCTTC

V: TRBV5-8
J: TRBJ2-3
D: TRBD2
size: .
CDR3: CASSLGLAGGLDTQYF
DNA: TGTGCCAGCAGCTTGGGACTAGCGGGGGGCCTAGATACGCAGTATTTT

V: TRBV5-5
J: TRBJ1-6
D: TRBD1
size: .
CDR3: CASRPQGASSYNSPLHF
DNA: TGTGCCAGCAGACCACAGGGGGCTAGCTCCTATAATTCACCCCTCCACTTT

V: TRBV19
J: TRBJ2-1
D: .
size: .
CDR3: CASSTRGDNEQFF
DNA: TGTGCCAGTAGCACCCGGGGTGACAATGAGCAGTTCTTC

V: TRBV9
J: TRBJ1-2
D: TRBD1
size: .
CDR3: CASSGWDRANYGYTF
DNA: TGTGCCAGCAGCGGATGGGACAGGGCTAACTATGGCTACACCTTC

V: TRBV30
J: TRBJ1-6
D: TRBD1
size: once
CDR3: CAWNPARGGTACRNSPLHF
DNA: TGTGCCTGGAACCCTGCACGGGGGGGGACAGCTTGTCGTAATTCACCCCTCCACTTT

V: TRBV4-1
J: TRBJ2-2
D: .
size: .
CDR3: CASSHYRGGNTGELFF
DNA: TGCGCCAGCAGCCATTACAGGGGAGGGAACACCGGGGAGCTGTTTTTT

V: TRBV15
J: TRBJ1-6
D: TRBD1
size: once
CDR3: CATRTFSGGLDSPLHF
DNA: TGTGCCACCAGGACCTTTTCAGGGGGTTTGGATTCACCCCTCCACTTT

V: TRBV27
J: TRBJ2-1
D: .
size: .
CDR3: CASSLSSGGHGEQFF
DNA: TGTGCCAGCAGTTTATCGTCTGGGGGCCACGGTGAGCAGTTCTTC

V: TRBV6-6
J: TRBJ2-2
D: .
size: .
CDR3: CATGTTTRPGELFF
DNA: TGTGCCACCGGGACAACTACCCGGCCCGGGGAGCTGTTTTTT

V: TRBV14
J: TRBJ1-1
D: TRBD1
size: few
CDR3: CASSRSDREVPEAFF
DNA: TGTGCCAGCAGCCGCTCGGACAGGGAGGTCCCTGAAGCTTTCTTT

V: TRBV7-2
J: TRBJ2-1
D: TRBD2
size: .
CDR3: CASSPLAGNYNEQFF
DNA: TGTGCCAGCAGCCCACTAGCGGGGAACTACAATGAGCAGTTCTTC

V: TRBV4-3
J: TRBJ1-4
D: TRBD1
size: .
CDR3: CASSQDGPTGVLREKLFF
DNA: TGCGCCAGCAGCCAAGATGGACCCACAGGGGTATTAAGGGAAAAACTGTTTTTT

V: TRBV5-6
J: TRBJ1-6
D: .
size: .
CDR3: CASSPGHDSPLHF
DNA: TGTGCCAGCAGCCCCGGACACGATTCACCCCTCCACTTT

V: TRBV28
J: TRBJ1-6
D: .
size: .
CDR3: CASSLTGNNSPLHF
DNA: TGTGCCAGCAGTTTGACCGGGAATAATTCACCCCTCCACTTT

V: TRBV27
J: TRBJ1-2
D: .
size: once
CDR3: CASGLGGIYGYTF
DNA: TGTGCCAGCGGGCTGGGAGGGATCTATGGCTACACCTTC

V: TRBV4-1
J: TRBJ2-3
D: .
size: .
CDR3: CASSPRQYTDTQYF
DNA: TGCGCCAGCAGCCCACGACAGTACACAGATACGCAGTATTTT

V: TRBV4-1
J: TRBJ1-2
D: .
size: .
CDR3: CASSQVVGGAGYGYTF
DNA: TGCGCCAGCAGCCAAGTCGTTGGAGGGGCTGGCTATGGCTACACCTTC

V: TRBV7-2
J: TRBJ2-1
D: TRBD2
size: once
CDR3: CASSLLRGGLGPYNEQFF
DNA: TGTGCCAGCAGCTTACTACGGGGGGGCCTGGGGCCATACAATGAGCAGTTCTTC

V: TRBV6-6
J: TRBJ2-2
D: .
size: .
CDR3: CASSYFRGSTGELFF
DNA: TGTGCCAGCAGTTACTTCCGGGGGAGCACCGGGGAGCTGTTTTTT

V: TRBV5-6
J: TRBJ1-3
D: .
size: .
CDR3: CASSGKQVFGNTIYF
DNA: TGTGCCAGCAGCGGAAAACAGGTTTTTGGAAACACCATATATTTT

V: TRBV6-1
J: TRBJ1-5
D: TRBD1
size: .
CDR3: CASSEVSGGGNQPQHF
DNA: TGTGCCAGCAGTGAAGTCTCAGGGGGTGGCAATCAGCCCCAGCATTTT

V: TRBV5-1
J: TRBJ1-2
D: .
size: .
CDR3: CASSLRSEGANYGYTF
DNA: TGCGCCAGCAGCTTGAGGAGCGAGGGCGCTAACTATGGCTACACCTTC

V: TRBV27
J: TRBJ1-2
D: .
size: .
CDR3: CASSAQEGLGYGYTF
DNA: TGTGCCAGCAGTGCACAGGAGGGGTTAGGCTATGGCTACACCTTC

V: TRBV27
J: TRBJ1-4
D: TRBD1
size: .
CDR3: CASSSQGWQGEKLFF
DNA: TGTGCCAGCAGTTCACAGGGGTGGCAAGGTGAAAAACTGTTTTTT

V: TRBV27
J: TRBJ1-2
D: .
size: once
CDR3: CASSLLGADYGYTF
DNA: TGTGCCAGCAGTTTATTGGGGGCCGACTATGGCTACACCTTC

V: TRBV6-4
J: TRBJ1-5
D: TRBD1
size: .
CDR3: CASRPRDRVNYSNQPQHF
DNA: TGTGCCAGCAGGCCGCGGGACAGGGTAAACTATAGCAATCAGCCCCAGCATTTT

V: TRBV4-3
J: TRBJ2-3
D: .
size: .
CDR3: CASSQDFDSFIAFDTQYF
DNA: TGCGCCAGCAGCCAAGATTTTGACAGTTTTATCGCCTTTGATACGCAGTATTTT

V: TRBV15
J: TRBJ2-2
D: TRBD2
size: .
CDR3: CATSRDPRGSMGTGELFF
DNA: TGTGCCACCAGCAGAGATCCGCGGGGGTCAATGGGCACCGGGGAGCTGTTTTTT

V: TRBV2
J: TRBJ2-3
D: .
size: .
CDR3: CASGWGDPGTDTQYF
DNA: TGTGCCAGCGGATGGGGGGACCCGGGGACAGATACGCAGTATTTT

V: TRBV5-4
J: TRBJ1-2
D: TRBD1
size: few
CDR3: CASSLVTGGFYGYTF
DNA: TGTGCCAGCAGCTTGGTGACAGGGGGCTTCTATGGCTACACCTTC

V: TRBV30
J: TRBJ1-5
D: .
size: once
CDR3: CALQGGSNQPQHF
DNA: TGTGCCTTACAGGGAGGGAGCAATCAGCCCCAGCATTTT

V: TRBV5-6
J: TRBJ1-1
D: TRBD1
size: .
CDR3: CASREDRGNTEAFF
DNA: TGTGCCAGCAGAGAAGACAGGGGGAACACTGAAGCTTTCTTT

V: TRBV2
J: TRBJ1-6
D: .
size: .
CDR3: CASSAAQYNSPLHF
DNA: TGTGCCAGCAGTGCCGCCCAGTATAATTCACCCCTCCACTTT

V: TRBV7-9
J: TRBJ1-1
D: .
size: .
CDR3: CASVPLPGMNTEAFF
DNA: TGTGCCAGCGTCCCCCTTCCCGGTATGAACACTGAAGCTTTCTTT

V: TRBV2
J: TRBJ2-1
D: .
size: .
CDR3: CASSEDDSPEEYNEQFF
DNA: TGTGCCAGCAGTGAAGACGACAGTCCAGAAGAATACAATGAGCAGTTCTTC